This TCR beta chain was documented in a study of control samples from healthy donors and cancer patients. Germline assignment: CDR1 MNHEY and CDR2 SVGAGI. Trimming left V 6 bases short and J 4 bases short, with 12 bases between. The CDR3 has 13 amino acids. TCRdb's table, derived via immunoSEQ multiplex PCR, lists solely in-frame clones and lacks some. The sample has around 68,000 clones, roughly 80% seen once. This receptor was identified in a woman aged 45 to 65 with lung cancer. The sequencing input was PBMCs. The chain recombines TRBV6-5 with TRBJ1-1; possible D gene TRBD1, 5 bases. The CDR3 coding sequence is TGTGCCAGCAGGTCCAGGGAGGCCACTGAAGCTTTCTTT. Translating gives CASRSREATEAFF.